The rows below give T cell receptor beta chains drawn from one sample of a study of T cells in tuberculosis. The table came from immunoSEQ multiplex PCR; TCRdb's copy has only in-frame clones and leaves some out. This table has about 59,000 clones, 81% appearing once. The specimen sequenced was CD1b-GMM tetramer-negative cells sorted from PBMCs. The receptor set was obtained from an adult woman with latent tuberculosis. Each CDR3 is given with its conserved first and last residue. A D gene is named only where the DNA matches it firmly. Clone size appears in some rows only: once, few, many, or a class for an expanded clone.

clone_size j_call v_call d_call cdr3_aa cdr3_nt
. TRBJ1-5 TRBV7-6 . CASSLGAASNQPQHF TGTGCCAGCAGCTTAGGGGCAGCTAGCAATCAGCCCCAGCATTTT
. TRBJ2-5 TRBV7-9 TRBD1 CASSLGGQGARETQYF TGTGCCAGCAGCTTAGGCGGTCAGGGGGCGCGAGAGACCCAGTACTTC
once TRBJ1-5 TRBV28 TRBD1 CASSLQTGRNQPQHF TGTGCCAGCAGTTTACAGACAGGGAGAAATCAGCCCCAGCATTTT
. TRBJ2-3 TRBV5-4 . CASYPGLAADTQYF TGTGCCAGCTACCCCGGGCTAGCAGCAGATACGCAGTATTTT
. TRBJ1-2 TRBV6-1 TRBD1 CASIPTGGADYGYTF TGTGCCAGCATTCCTACAGGGGGCGCCGACTATGGCTACACCTTC
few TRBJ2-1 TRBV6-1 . CASTGQGHNEQFF TGTGCCAGCACGGGTCAGGGGCACAATGAGCAGTTCTTC
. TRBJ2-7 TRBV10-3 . CAISVQSHSYEQYF TGTGCCATCAGTGTTCAGTCCCACTCCTACGAGCAGTACTTC
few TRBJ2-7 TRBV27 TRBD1 CASRITGTGFTYEQYF TGTGCCAGCCGTATAACCGGGACAGGGTTTACCTACGAGCAGTACTTC
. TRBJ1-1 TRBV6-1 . CASSEGQGRKTEAFF TGTGCCAGCAGTGAAGGTCAGGGGCGAAAGACTGAAGCTTTCTTT
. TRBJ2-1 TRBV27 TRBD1 CASTIGPGQGKNEQFF TGTGCCAGCACTATCGGGCCGGGACAGGGGAAGAATGAGCAGTTCTTC
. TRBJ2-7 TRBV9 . CASSVEGMDEQYF TGTGCCAGCAGCGTAGAGGGGATGGACGAGCAGTACTTC
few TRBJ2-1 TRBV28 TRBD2 CASSSSFSSGPNNEQFF TGTGCCAGCAGTTCCTCCTTCTCTAGCGGGCCCAACAATGAGCAGTTCTTC
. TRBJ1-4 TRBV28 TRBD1 CASRTGTTTNEKLFF TGTGCCAGCAGGACAGGGACCACAACTAATGAAAAACTGTTTTTT
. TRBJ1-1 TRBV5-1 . CASKGGVNTEAFF TGCGCCAGTAAAGGGGGGGTTAACACTGAAGCTTTCTTT
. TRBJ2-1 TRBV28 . CASSATSLRDEQFF TGTGCCAGCAGTGCCACTAGCCTAAGGGATGAGCAGTTCTTC
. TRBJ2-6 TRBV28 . CASIKQGANVLTF TGTGCCAGCATTAAACAGGGGGCCAACGTCCTGACTTTC
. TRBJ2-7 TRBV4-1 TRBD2 CASSRASGTSVYEQYF TGCGCCAGCAGCCGAGCCTCCGGGACTAGCGTCTACGAGCAGTACTTC
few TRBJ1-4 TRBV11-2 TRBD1 CASSLEGQVWEKLFF TGTGCCAGCAGCTTAGAGGGACAGGTTTGGGAAAAACTGTTTTTT
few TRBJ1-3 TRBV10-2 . CASSLRLEAGNTIYF TGCGCCAGCAGCTTGCGACTTGAAGCTGGAAACACCATATATTTT
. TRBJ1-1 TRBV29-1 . CSVGADGPEAFF TGCAGCGTGGGGGCGGATGGGCCTGAAGCTTTCTTT
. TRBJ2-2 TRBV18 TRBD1 CASSPQGVGTGELFF TGTGCCAGCTCACCGCAGGGGGTTGGCACCGGGGAGCTGTTTTTT
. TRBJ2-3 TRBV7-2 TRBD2 CASSAGLAKDTQYF TGTGCCAGCAGCGCTGGACTAGCGAAAGATACGCAGTATTTT
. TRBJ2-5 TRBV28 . CASSWAVGTQYF TGTGCCAGCAGTTGGGCTGTGGGGACCCAGTACTTC
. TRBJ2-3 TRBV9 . CASSVAGGGTDTQYF TGTGCCAGCAGCGTAGCAGGCGGGGGCACAGATACGCAGTATTTT
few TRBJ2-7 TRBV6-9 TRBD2 CASSYLAGDYEQYF TGTGCCAGCAGTTACCTAGCGGGGGACTACGAGCAGTACTTC
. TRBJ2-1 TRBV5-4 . CASSLGQGTYNEQFF TGTGCCAGCAGCTTGGGGCAGGGAACCTACAATGAGCAGTTCTTC
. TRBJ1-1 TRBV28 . CASTPSAVIVPFQRSEAFF TGTGCCAGCACCCCTTCCGCTGTTATCGTCCCTTTTCAGCGGTCTGAAGCTTTCTTT
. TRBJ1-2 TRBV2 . CASSDSRQGGGYTF TGTGCCAGCAGTGATTCCAGGCAAGGTGGGGGCTACACCTTC
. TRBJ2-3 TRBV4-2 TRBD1 CASSQEGQGGTDTQYF TGTGCCAGCAGCCAGGAGGGACAGGGAGGCACAGATACGCAGTATTTT
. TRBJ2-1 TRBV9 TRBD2 CASSALLAGGNEQFF TGTGCCAGCAGCGCCCTACTAGCGGGAGGGAATGAGCAGTTCTTC
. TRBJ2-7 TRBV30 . CAWSVRGSEQYF TGTGCCTGGAGTGTACGAGGTTCCGAGCAGTACTTC
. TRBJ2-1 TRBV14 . CASSQASPNEQFF TGTGCCAGCAGCCAAGCCTCTCCCAATGAGCAGTTCTTC
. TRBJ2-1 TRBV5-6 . CASSLGGSENEQFF TGTGCCAGCAGCTTGGGTGGTAGCGAGAATGAGCAGTTCTTC